This section outlines one T cell receptor (beta chain) sequence together with its context. Its specificity is not known. Trimming took 4 bases from V and 2 from J, leaving 7 bases between them. The germline gives CDR1 SGDLS, CDR2 YYNGEE. This CDR3 is 13 amino acids long. The data derive from a study of blood T cells in healthy people across ages. Study results and limitations: The unsorted PBMCs prevented any conclusive comparison of naive versus antigen-experienced cells.

For the second PCR, which ran for 7 to 11 cycles, a sample-barcoded 5' primer and a J-beta primer mix were used. Using its own MiXCR run on the 5' RACE reads, TCRdb lists one record per CDR3 protein. The sample shows 1.5 million to 2 million distinct CDR3 sequences, roughly 50% of them seen only once. Total RNA, at least 6 micrograms per sample, came from PBMCs. This rearrangement joins TRBV9 to TRBJ2-1, with D unclear. Sequencing was done on a sample of blood. The TCR sequence derives from a woman between 35 and 50 years old in good health. The CDR3 sequence: CASSPSPYNEQFF. CDR3 coding DNA: TGTGCCAGCAGCCCGTCCCCCTACAATGAGCAGTTCTTC.